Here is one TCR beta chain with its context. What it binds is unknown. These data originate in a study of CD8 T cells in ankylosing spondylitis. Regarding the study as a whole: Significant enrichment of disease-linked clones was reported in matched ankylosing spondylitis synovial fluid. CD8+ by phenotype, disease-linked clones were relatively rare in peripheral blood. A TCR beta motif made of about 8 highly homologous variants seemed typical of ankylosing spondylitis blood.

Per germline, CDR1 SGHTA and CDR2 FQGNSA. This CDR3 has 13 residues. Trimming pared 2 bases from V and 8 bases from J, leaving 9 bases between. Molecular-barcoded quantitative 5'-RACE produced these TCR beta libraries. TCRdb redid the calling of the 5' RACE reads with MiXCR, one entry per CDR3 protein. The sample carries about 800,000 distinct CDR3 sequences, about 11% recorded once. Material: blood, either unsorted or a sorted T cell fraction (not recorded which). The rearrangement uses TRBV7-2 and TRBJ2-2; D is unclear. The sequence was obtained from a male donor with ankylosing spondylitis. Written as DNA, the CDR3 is TGTGCCAGCAGCTTAACGGCCGCGGGGGAGCTGTTTTTT. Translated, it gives CASSLTAAGELFF.